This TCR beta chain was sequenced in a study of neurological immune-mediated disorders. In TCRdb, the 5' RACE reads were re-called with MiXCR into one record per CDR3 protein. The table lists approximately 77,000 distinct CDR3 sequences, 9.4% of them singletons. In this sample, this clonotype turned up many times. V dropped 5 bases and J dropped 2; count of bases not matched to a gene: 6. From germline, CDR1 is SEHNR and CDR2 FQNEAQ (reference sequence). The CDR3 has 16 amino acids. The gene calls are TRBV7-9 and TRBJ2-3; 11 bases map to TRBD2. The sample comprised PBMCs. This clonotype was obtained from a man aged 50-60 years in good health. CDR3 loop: CASSPPGLAVTDTQYF. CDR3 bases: TGTGCCAGCAGCCCGCCGGGACTAGCGGTCACAGATACGCAGTATTTT.